The clone carrying this T cell receptor (beta chain) was seen many times. This sample is part of a study of T-cell reconstitution after alpha-beta-depleted transplantation in children. This sample's TCRbeta library carried unique molecular identifier barcodes. TCRdb independently ran MiXCR on the PCR reads; one entry per CDR3 protein. The sample shows about 460,000 distinct CDR3 sequences, about 11% of them seen only once. CDR1 and CDR2 (germline): SEHNR, FQNEAQ (reference sequence). Trimming took 1 base from V and 2 from J, leaving 18 bases between them. The CDR3 has 17 residues. This TCR derives from a child aged 2 to 10 with inherited bone marrow failure, due to receive a stem cell transplant. Sequenced material: PBMCs, taken before TCRalphabeta/CD19-depleted stem cell transplant. The chain has TRBV7-9 and TRBJ2-7; TRBD2 might be the D (6 bases). The CDR3 region is CASSLEDPGEGPYEQYF. DNA of the CDR3: TGTGCCAGCAGCTTAGAAGATCCGGGAGAGGGCCCCTACGAGCAGTACTTC.